This is a list of T cell receptor beta chains from one sample in a study of shared clonotypes between healthy human individuals. Assay used: immunoSEQ multiplex PCR; TCRdb lists only in-frame clones, some missing. The data hold fewer than 1.8 million clones, with about 98.5% observed a single time. The material sequenced was naive CD4+ T cells sorted from blood. These receptors were obtained from a man younger than 40 in good health. CDR3s include the opening cysteine and the closing phenylalanine or tryptophan. D genes are given only for firm matches. Size values are once, few and many counts, or a class for expanded clones, and some rows have none.

j_gene,d_gene,abundance,v_gene,CDR3nt,CDR3aa
TRBJ2-7,TRBD1,few,TRBV14,TGTGCCAGCAGCCGACAGGGTACTACCAGGGCCGAGCAGTACTTC,CASSRQGTTRAEQYF
TRBJ2-3,.,.,TRBV5-1,TGCGCCAGCAGCTTGTTTTCGGTGGGGGTTAGCACAGATACGCAGTATTTT,CASSLFSVGVSTDTQYF
TRBJ1-4,.,.,TRBV2,TGTGCCAGCAGCCCCGAGGGGGAAAAACTGTTTTTT,CASSPEGEKLFF
TRBJ1-1,.,.,TRBV12-2,TGTGCAAGTCGCTTAGACGACAGAGAGAACACTGAAGCTTTCTTT,CASRLDDRENTEAFF
TRBJ1-1,TRBD1,.,TRBV10-3,TGTGCCATCAGCGGGACAGAGAACACTGAAGCTTTCTTT,CAISGTENTEAFF
TRBJ2-3,.,.,TRBV7-3,TGTGCCAGCAGCTCGGCGGGGCGCACAGATACGCAGTATTTT,CASSSAGRTDTQYF
TRBJ2-7,TRBD1,once,TRBV27,TGTGCCAGCAGCCTGCAGACAGGGAGCTCCTACGAGCAGTACTTC,CASSLQTGSSYEQYF
TRBJ2-1,TRBD1,.,TRBV6-1,TGTGCCAGCAGGGCACAGGGGGAAGTTGGGGGTGAGCAGTTCTTC,CASRAQGEVGGEQFF
TRBJ2-1,.,.,TRBV29-1,TGCAGCGTCCAGAATGGCAATGAGCAGTTCTTC,CSVQNGNEQFF
TRBJ2-3,.,.,TRBV9,TGTGCCAGCAGCGTAGCTAAGGCGGGACGGGACACAGATACGCAGTATTTT,CASSVAKAGRDTDTQYF
TRBJ2-1,.,.,TRBV6-1,TGTGCCAGCAGTGAAACGGTGTCCTACAATGAGCAGTTCTTC,CASSETVSYNEQFF
TRBJ2-1,TRBD1,.,TRBV11-3,TGTGCCAGCAGCTTAAACCGGGACAGGGGCTACAATGAGCAGTTCTTC,CASSLNRDRGYNEQFF
TRBJ2-1,TRBD1,.,TRBV7-3,TGTGCCAGCAGCCTACGACAGGGAATGGATGAGCAGTTCTTC,CASSLRQGMDEQFF
TRBJ2-5,.,.,TRBV14,TGTGCCAGCAGCCCTCTAGGGAGCGGGGAGACCCAGTACTTC,CASSPLGSGETQYF
TRBJ1-2,TRBD1,.,TRBV27,TGTGCCAGCAGTTTCAGGGGGCTCGGAGGCTACACCTTC,CASSFRGLGGYTF
TRBJ1-3,.,.,TRBV4-1,TGCGCCAGCAGCCGGGGGGGCGGGAATGGAAACACCATATATTTT,CASSRGGGNGNTIYF
TRBJ1-2,TRBD1,once,TRBV10-3,TGTGCCATCACTCCGGACAGGGATGGCTACACCTTC,CAITPDRDGYTF
TRBJ2-7,TRBD2,.,TRBV5-4,TGTGCCAGCAGCTTACCGGGACTAGCGAACTACGAGCAGTACTTC,CASSLPGLANYEQYF
TRBJ2-5,.,.,TRBV12-5,TGTGCTAGTGGTTTCCACAGGGTGGGGGAGACCCAGTACTTC,CASGFHRVGETQYF
TRBJ1-2,.,.,TRBV28,TGTGCCAGCAGCACGGTAGGGTTTAGCTATGGCTACACCTTC,CASSTVGFSYGYTF
TRBJ2-2,.,.,TRBV11-2,TGTGCCAGCAGCCCCACCTACACCGGGGAGCTGTTTTTT,CASSPTYTGELFF
TRBJ2-2,TRBD2,.,TRBV5-1,TGCGCCAGCAGCTCAAGACTAGCGGGAGCGGACGGGGAGCTGTTTTTT,CASSSRLAGADGELFF
TRBJ1-4,.,.,TRBV27,TGTGCCAGCAGTTTACTTCAAGGGAATAATGAAAAACTGTTTTTT,CASSLLQGNNEKLFF
TRBJ2-3,TRBD2,once,TRBV5-4,TGTGCCAGCAGCCCCGGACTAGCGGAGATATCCGCAGATACGCAGTATTTT,CASSPGLAEISADTQYF
TRBJ2-1,TRBD2,.,TRBV30,TGTGCCTGGAGTGTAGGGTGGACTAGCGGGACCTACAATGAGCAGTTCTTC,CAWSVGWTSGTYNEQFF
TRBJ1-1,TRBD1,.,TRBV19,TGTGCCAGTAGTATACGACGACAGGGCGGGGTGACTGAAGCTTTCTTT,CASSIRRQGGVTEAFF
TRBJ2-5,.,.,TRBV7-9,TGTGCCAGCAGCTTATTGTCTGGGGAGACCCAGTACTTC,CASSLLSGETQYF
TRBJ2-7,.,.,TRBV19,TGTGCCAGTAGTATAGGACTGAGCTACGAGCAGTACTTC,CASSIGLSYEQYF
TRBJ2-7,.,.,TRBV5-1,TGCGCCAGCAGCTTGGGGCAGTACGAGCAGTACTTC,CASSLGQYEQYF
TRBJ2-5,TRBD1,.,TRBV7-9,TGTGCCAGCAGCCGGACAGGGGGCGCGGAGACCCAGTACTTC,CASSRTGGAETQYF
TRBJ2-3,.,.,TRBV6-5,TGTGCCAGCAGTTCAGCGGCTAGCACAGATACGCAGTATTTT,CASSSAASTDTQYF
TRBJ2-1,TRBD2,.,TRBV7-3,TGTGCCAGCAGCTACGGGACTACCAATGAGCAGTTCTTC,CASSYGTTNEQFF
TRBJ1-1,.,.,TRBV18,TGTGCCAGCTCACCAAGGGGGGCCCTCAACACTGAAGCTTTCTTT,CASSPRGALNTEAFF
TRBJ2-7,.,.,TRBV27,TGTGCCAGCAGTTTAAGGACATCTACCTCCTACGAGCAGTACTTC,CASSLRTSTSYEQYF
TRBJ1-1,.,.,TRBV2,TGTGCCAGCAGTGAGTTGAGGGGCGAGAACACTGAAGCTTTCTTT,CASSELRGENTEAFF
TRBJ2-2,.,.,TRBV19,TGTGCCAGTAGAGGGCCGCGCTGGGCCGGGGAGCTGTTTTTT,CASRGPRWAGELFF
TRBJ1-2,.,.,TRBV7-2,TGTGCCAGCAGCCACGGGGCCCAACGGTATGGCTACACCTTC,CASSHGAQRYGYTF
TRBJ2-7,.,.,TRBV28,TGTGCCAGCAGCAACGATTTCCGGTACGAGCAGTACTTC,CASSNDFRYEQYF
TRBJ2-1,TRBD1,.,TRBV27,TGTGCCAGCAGTTCCTCCGAACAGGGGACGGAGCAGTTCTTC,CASSSSEQGTEQFF
TRBJ1-1,.,.,TRBV7-9,TGTGCCAGCAGCTTAAGGGGGACTGGGAACACTGAAGCTTTCTTT,CASSLRGTGNTEAFF
TRBJ2-7,.,.,TRBV7-2,TGTGCCAGCAGCACAGGTTACTACGAGCAGTACTTC,CASSTGYYEQYF
TRBJ2-5,.,.,TRBV6-5,TGTGCCAGTAGAACAGGGACGGAGACCCAGTACTTC,CASRTGTETQYF
TRBJ1-2,TRBD1,.,TRBV5-4,TGTGCCAGCAGCTTCCTAGGACAGGGCGGAAGAGGCTACACCTTC,CASSFLGQGGRGYTF
TRBJ2-7,.,.,TRBV5-1,TGCGCCAGCAGCGTGGGACACCGCTCCTACGAGCAGTACTTC,CASSVGHRSYEQYF
TRBJ1-1,.,.,TRBV5-1,TGCGCCAGCAGCGAGCCGAACACTGAAGCTTTCTTT,CASSEPNTEAFF
TRBJ1-1,.,.,TRBV30,TGTGCCTGGGACAGGTGGCCGAACACTGAAGCTTTCTTT,CAWDRWPNTEAFF
TRBJ1-2,.,.,TRBV11-3,TGTGCCAGCAGCTTAGCGCCCCTATGGGGCTACACCTTC,CASSLAPLWGYTF
TRBJ1-3,.,.,TRBV9,TGTGCCAGCAGCGTAGTCCCGGGGCCTGGAAACACCATATATTTT,CASSVVPGPGNTIYF
TRBJ1-2,.,.,TRBV7-9,TGTGCCAGCAGCTATCCACCTGGATCCGAAGGCTACACCTTC,CASSYPPGSEGYTF
TRBJ2-3,.,.,TRBV11-2,TGTGCCAGCAGCTTAGCCGGGGGCGGGCGATATACGCAGTATTTT,CASSLAGGGRYTQYF
TRBJ2-7,.,.,TRBV25-1,TGTGCCAGCAGTGGAGACAGGCCCCCCTACGAGCAGTACTTC,CASSGDRPPYEQYF
TRBJ2-7,.,once,TRBV25-1,TGTGCCAGCAGTCTTTACGAGCAGTACTTC,CASSLYEQYF
TRBJ2-1,TRBD2,.,TRBV9,TGTGCCAGCAGCGTAGATCCAGGACTAGCGGGAGTTGAGCAGTTCTTC,CASSVDPGLAGVEQFF
TRBJ2-5,.,.,TRBV7-9,TGTGCCAGCAGCCCTGTGCAAGAGACCCAGTACTTC,CASSPVQETQYF
TRBJ2-1,.,once,TRBV10-2,TGCGCCAGCACTGAGAGGTCCAGGGGGGGCTACAATGAGCAGTTCTTC,CASTERSRGGYNEQFF
TRBJ2-3,TRBD1,.,TRBV5-1,TGCGCCAGCAACCTTGGCTCAGGGACAGAAACAGATACGCAGTATTTT,CASNLGSGTETDTQYF
TRBJ2-5,.,.,TRBV5-1,TGCGCCAGCAGCTTGGTTTCTCCGGACCAAGAGACCCAGTACTTC,CASSLVSPDQETQYF
TRBJ1-2,.,.,TRBV5-1,TGCGCCAGCAGCCTCGGCGAGTACTATGGCTACACCTTC,CASSLGEYYGYTF
TRBJ2-3,TRBD2,.,TRBV28,TGTGCCAGCAGTTTAACTAGCGGGAGGGCCGGAGGTACAGATACGCAGTATTTT,CASSLTSGRAGGTDTQYF